Listed below are T cell receptor beta chains from one sample, sequenced in a study of T-cell reconstitution after alpha-beta-depleted transplantation in children. TCRdb re-analysed the PCR reads in MiXCR, keeping a single row per CDR3 protein. Here the sample spans about 600,000 distinct CDR3 sequences, 23% being singletons. The sequencing used PBMCs, mostly from graft donor cells, collected 360 days after TCRalphabeta/CD19-depleted stem cell transplant. The receptors stem from a boy younger than two who had a stem cell transplant for acute myeloid leukemia, so the T cells may come from the graft donor. CDR3s include the opening cysteine and the closing phenylalanine or tryptophan. D genes are given only for firm matches. Some rows have no size entry. The others give once, few or many, or a class for an expanded clone.

CDR3 DNA | CDR3 protein | J gene | clone size | V gene | D gene
TGCAGCGTTGCCCTCACCGGGGGCCAAGACACCCAGTACTTC | CSVALTGGQDTQYF | TRBJ2-5 | . | TRBV29-1 | .
TGTGCCAGTAGTAAAACAGGGCGCACAGATACGCAGTATTTT | CASSKTGRTDTQYF | TRBJ2-3 | . | TRBV19 | .
TGTGCCAGCAGCCCAGCGCTAGCGGGGGGGCCGTACACCGGGGAGCTGTTTTTT | CASSPALAGGPYTGELFF | TRBJ2-2 | many | TRBV4-2 | TRBD2
TGCAGCGTTGGAGCAGGGTTGTACACAGATACGCAGTATTTT | CSVGAGLYTDTQYF | TRBJ2-3 | many | TRBV29-1 | .
TGTGCCAGCAGTCAAGGACGTCCCATAGCTTTCTTT | CASSQGRPIAFF | TRBJ1-1 | many | TRBV6-2/TRBV6-3 | .
TGCAGCGTCCGCGGGACAGGGGTAGATACGCAGTATTTT | CSVRGTGVDTQYF | TRBJ2-3 | . | TRBV29-1 | TRBD1
TGTGCCAGCAGCAAATTACCGGGACAGGACACTGAAGCTTTCTTT | CASSKLPGQDTEAFF | TRBJ1-1 | few | TRBV6-1 | TRBD1
TGCAGTGCTAGAGGGACTAGCGGATACACAGATACGCAGTATTTT | CSARGTSGYTDTQYF | TRBJ2-3 | . | TRBV20-1 | TRBD2
TGCAGCGTGGGGGGGGATACGCAGTATTTT | CSVGGDTQYF | TRBJ2-3 | many | TRBV29-1 | TRBD2
TGTGCCACCAGCAGAGGACAGAATCAGCCCCAGCATTTT | CATSRGQNQPQHF | TRBJ1-5 | . | TRBV15 | .
TGCAGTGCTAGGGGGACTCAGCCTCAAGAGACCCAGTACTTC | CSARGTQPQETQYF | TRBJ2-5 | few | TRBV20-1 | .
TGTGCCAGCAGCTTAAGGTCTCGCGAGCAGTACTTC | CASSLRSREQYF | TRBJ2-7 | many | TRBV7-2 | .
TGTGCCAGCAGCTTTCGGACAGAGATTTCCACAGATACGCAGTATTTT | CASSFRTEISTDTQYF | TRBJ2-3 | many | TRBV13 | .
TGTGCCAGCAGCCGGTCACGAATGAACACTGAAGCTTTCTTT | CASSRSRMNTEAFF | TRBJ1-1 | . | TRBV12-3/TRBV12-4 | .
TGTGCCAGCAGCAAATGGGCGAGCGACTTATATTCAGATACGCAGTATTTT | CASSKWASDLYSDTQYF | TRBJ2-3 | few | TRBV21-1 | .
TGTGCCAGCAGCTTAGATCTCCTAGCGGGGGGACGTCATGAGCAGTTCTTC | CASSLDLLAGGRHEQFF | TRBJ2-1 | . | TRBV11-2 | TRBD2
TGTGCCGTGCAGGGGATGGCCTACGAGCAGTACTTC | CAVQGMAYEQYF | TRBJ2-7 | few | TRBV10-3 | .
TGTGCCAGCAGCCCCCCAGGCCCTACGCTCTTAAGAAACACCATATATTTT | CASSPPGPTLLRNTIYF | TRBJ1-3 | . | TRBV7-2 | .
TGCGCCAGCAGCCCGGGGACTAGCGGGCTCTACGAGCAGTACTTC | CASSPGTSGLYEQYF | TRBJ2-7 | few | TRBV4-3 | TRBD2
TGTGCCAGCAGACTTCATAGCGGGGGGGCGACAGATACGCAGTATTTT | CASRLHSGGATDTQYF | TRBJ2-3 | . | TRBV5-5 | TRBD2
TGTGCCAGCAGCTTCACCCATCGGGGGCATGAGCAGTTCTTC | CASSFTHRGHEQFF | TRBJ2-1 | . | TRBV11-2 | .
TGCAGCGTTGAACTCTTTGGAGGGTACAGCACCGGGGAGCTGTTTTTT | CSVELFGGYSTGELFF | TRBJ2-2 | few | TRBV29-1 | .
TGTGCCAGCAGCCCGGGTCAGGGGGGCCAAGAGACCCAGTACTTC | CASSPGQGGQETQYF | TRBJ2-5 | many | TRBV12-3/TRBV12-4 | .
TGTGCCAGCAGTGACGGGCAGGGGGGCTACAATGAGCAGTTCTTC | CASSDGQGGYNEQFF | TRBJ2-1 | . | TRBV6-4 | .
TGCGCCAGCAGCTTTGAGTTTAACTATGGCTACACCTTC | CASSFEFNYGYTF | TRBJ1-2 | few | TRBV5-1 | .
TGTGCCAGCAGCTGGGCGACTAGATCATTCAATGAGCAGTTCTTC | CASSWATRSFNEQFF | TRBJ2-1 | once | TRBV7-2 | .
TGCAGTGCTAGAGAACATCCGAACACTGAAGCTTTCTTT | CSAREHPNTEAFF | TRBJ1-1 | . | TRBV20-1 | .
TGCGCCAGCAGCTTGGCCGTTGGGGCAGGTTACAATGAGCAGTTCTTC | CASSLAVGAGYNEQFF | TRBJ2-1 | . | TRBV5-1 | .
TGTGCCAGCAGCCCACGGACCTCAAGGTACAATGAGCAGTTCTTC | CASSPRTSRYNEQFF | TRBJ2-1 | few | TRBV11-3 | .
TGTGCCAGCCGCACTAGCGGGGCCTCTGAGACCCAGTACTTC | CASRTSGASETQYF | TRBJ2-5 | . | TRBV12-3/TRBV12-4 | TRBD2
TGCGCCAGCAGCCAAGAACCCCCCCCAGGGGGGGCTTGGAATGAGCAGTTCTTC | CASSQEPPPGGAWNEQFF | TRBJ2-1 | many | TRBV4-3 | .
TGCAGTGCTATAAACAGGGGGAACAATCAGCCCCAGCATTTT | CSAINRGNNQPQHF | TRBJ1-5 | few | TRBV20-1 | TRBD1
TGTGCCAGCAGTTCTAGGCACCTTCTCCAAGAGACCCAGTACTTC | CASSSRHLLQETQYF | TRBJ2-5 | . | TRBV28 | .
TGTGCCAGCAGCCGAACCCTAACAACAGGGAGCTCTGGGGCCAACGTCCTGACTTTC | CASSRTLTTGSSGANVLTF | TRBJ2-6 | . | TRBV4-2 | .
TGCAGTGCTCCAGGGGTAGGAAACATTCAGTACTTC | CSAPGVGNIQYF | TRBJ2-4 | many | TRBV20-1 | .